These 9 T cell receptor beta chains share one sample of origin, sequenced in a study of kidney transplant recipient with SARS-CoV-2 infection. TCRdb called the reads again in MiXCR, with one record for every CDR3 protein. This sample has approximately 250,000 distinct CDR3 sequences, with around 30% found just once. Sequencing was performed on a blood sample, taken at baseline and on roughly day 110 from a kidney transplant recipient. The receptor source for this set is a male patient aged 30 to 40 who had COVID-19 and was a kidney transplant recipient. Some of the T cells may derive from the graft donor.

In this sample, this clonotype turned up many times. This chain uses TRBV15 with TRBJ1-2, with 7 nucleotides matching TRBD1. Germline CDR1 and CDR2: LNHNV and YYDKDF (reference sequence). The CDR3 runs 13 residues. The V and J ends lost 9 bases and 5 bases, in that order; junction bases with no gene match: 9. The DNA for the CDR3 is TGTGCCACTTTAGGACAGGCAGCATATGGCTACACCTTC. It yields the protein CATLGQAAYGYTF.

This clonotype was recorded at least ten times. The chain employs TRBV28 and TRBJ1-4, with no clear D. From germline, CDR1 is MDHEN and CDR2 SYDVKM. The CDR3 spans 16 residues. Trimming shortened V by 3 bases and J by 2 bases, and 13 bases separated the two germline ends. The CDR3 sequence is CASSLGGPATNEKLFF. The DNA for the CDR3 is TGTGCCAGCAGTTTGGGAGGGCCTGCTACTAATGAAAAACTGTTTTTT.

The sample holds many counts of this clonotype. The CDR3 loop is CASSYVVPISFSETQYF. The DNA of the CDR3 is TGTGCCAGCAGCTATGTCGTTCCCATTTCTTTCTCTGAGACCCAGTACTTC. This chain uses TRBV3-1 with TRBJ2-5; D unclear. The germline V gene has CDR1 LGHDT and CDR2 YNNKEL (reference sequence). The V end lost 5 bases, the J end lost 5 bases, and 24 bases lay between the germline ends. CDR3 length: 17 residues.

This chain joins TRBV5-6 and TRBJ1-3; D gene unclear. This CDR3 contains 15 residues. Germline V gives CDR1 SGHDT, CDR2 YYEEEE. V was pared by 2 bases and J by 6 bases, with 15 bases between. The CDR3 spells CASSFQITAQNTIYF. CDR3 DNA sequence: TGTGCCAGCAGCTTTCAGATTACGGCGCAAAACACCATATATTTT.

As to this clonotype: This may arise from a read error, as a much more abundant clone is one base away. The CDR3 here is CASSAASGGAGEQFF. The CDR3 region has the DNA TGTGCCAGCAGTGCAGCTAGCGGGGGGGCCGGAGAGCAGTTCTTC. This sequence joins TRBV2 and TRBJ2-1; 12 positions agree with TRBD2. This CDR3 is built from 15 residues. The V and J ends lost 4 bases and 10 bases, in that order; junction bases with no gene match: 8. Germline V gene lookup returns CDR1 SNHLY and CDR2 FYNNEI.

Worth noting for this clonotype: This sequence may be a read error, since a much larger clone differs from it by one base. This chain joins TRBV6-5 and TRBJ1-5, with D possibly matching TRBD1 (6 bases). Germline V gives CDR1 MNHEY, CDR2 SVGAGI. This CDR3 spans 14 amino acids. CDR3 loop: CASSLPGANQPRHF. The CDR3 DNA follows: TGTGCCAGCAGTTTGCCAGGGGCTAATCAGCCCCGGCATTTT.

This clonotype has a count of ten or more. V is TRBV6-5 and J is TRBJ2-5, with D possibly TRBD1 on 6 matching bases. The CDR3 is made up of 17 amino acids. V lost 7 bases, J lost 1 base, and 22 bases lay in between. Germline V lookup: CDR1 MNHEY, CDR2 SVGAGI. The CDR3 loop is CASTETRDTRIQETQYF. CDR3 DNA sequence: TGTGCCAGCACCGAAACCCGGGACACCCGGATCCAAGAGACCCAGTACTTC.

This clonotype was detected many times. In nucleotides, the CDR3 is TGTGCCTCCCACAGGGGCTACGAGCAGTACTTC. This codes for CASHRGYEQYF. This rearrangement joins TRBV24-1 to TRBJ2-7, with 7 bases aligning to TRBD1. With V trimmed by 12 bases and J by 3 bases, 4 bases remained unmatched. The germline V gene encodes CDR1 KGHDR and CDR2 SFDVKD. The CDR3 consists of 11 residues.

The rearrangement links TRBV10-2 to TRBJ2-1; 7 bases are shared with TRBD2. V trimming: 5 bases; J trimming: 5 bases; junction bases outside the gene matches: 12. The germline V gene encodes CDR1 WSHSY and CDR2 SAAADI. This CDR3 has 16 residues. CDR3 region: CASSWQPGLSNNEQFF. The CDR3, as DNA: TGCGCCAGCAGTTGGCAACCGGGACTAAGCAACAATGAGCAGTTCTTC.